This T cell receptor beta chain was sequenced in a study of shared T cell receptors in the human thymus. This clone was seen just once. Assay used: immunoSEQ multiplex PCR; TCRdb lists only in-frame clones, some missing. The repertoire consists of approximately 760,000 clones, with approximately 85% occurring once and the leading ten covering roughly 0.01%. V was pared by 4 bases and J by 7 bases, with 13 bases between. CDR1 is SQVTM, CDR2 ANQGSEA, per germline. The CDR3 has 13 amino acids. This sample was shared with a second study, whose subject was human thymus T cells.

The sample was thymocytes. The rearrangement links TRBV29-1 to TRBJ2-2; TRBD2 is a possible D gene (6 bases). The TCR was taken from a girl younger than two with a congenital heart defect. The CDR3 DNA sequence: TGCAGCGTTGGGCGGAGGGAAGGCGGGGAGCTGTTTTTT. It codes for CSVGRREGGELFF.